A single sample gave rise to the 18 T cell receptor beta chains below, sequenced in a study of STAT5B mutations in CD4+ large granular lymphocyte leukemia. TCRdb's copy holds only in-frame clones and misses some; the assay was immunoSEQ multiplex PCR. The data show over 20,000 clones, with about four fifths seen just once and around 0.33% held by the top ten. Input material: CD4+ T cells from blood buffy coats. The receptors were gathered from a human donor in good health.

V usage is TRBV2 and J usage is TRBJ1-4; 9 bases fit TRBD1. Germline V gene sequence: CDR1 SNHLY, CDR2 FYNNEI. V dropped 7 bases and J dropped 7; count of bases not matched to a gene: 7. The CDR3 is 14 amino acids. CDR3 in amino acids: CASNEGGQGEKLFF. CDR3 in DNA: TGTGCCAGCAACGAGGGGGGACAGGGTGAAAAACTGTTTTTT.

This clone was seen more than once but under ten times. This chain links TRBV12-5 with TRBJ1-2; TRBD1 agrees at 8 bases. Germline V gives CDR1 LGHNT, CDR2 FRNRAP. V lost 2 bases to trimming and J lost 4 bases; unmatched junction nucleotides: 6. The length of the CDR3 is 15 residues. The CDR3 DNA sequence: TGTGCTAGTGGTTTGACGACAGGGGCGGGCTATGGCTACACCTTC. Its protein product is CASGLTTGAGYGYTF.

V and J are TRBV11-2 and TRBJ1-5; 9 bases match TRBD1. Trimming at V came to 5 bases and at J to 7 bases, leaving 12 bases not matched to a gene. The CDR3 runs 16 residues. Per germline, CDR1 SGHAT and CDR2 FQNNGV. CDR3 sequence reads: CASSPGTGSSRQPQHF. The CDR3 region has the DNA TGTGCCAGCAGCCCCGGGACAGGGAGTTCTAGGCAGCCCCAGCATTTT.

The CDR3 reads CASSPQGTANNEKLFF. The CDR3 region has the DNA TGTGCCAGCAGCCCGCAGGGGACAGCAAATAATGAAAAACTGTTTTTT. The V and J genes are TRBV7-2 and TRBJ1-4; 7 nucleotides match TRBD1. With V trimmed by 5 bases and J by 4 bases, 10 bases remained unmatched. The CDR3 has 16 amino acids. CDR1 and CDR2 (germline): SGHTA, FQGNSA.

This clone has a handful of counts. The chain links TRBV29-1 to TRBJ1-2, with D perhaps TRBD1 (6 bases). The CDR3 runs to 12 residues. The germline CDR1 and CDR2 sequences are SQVTM and ANQGSEA. The V end lost 3 bases, the J end lost 4 bases, and 9 bases lay between the germline ends. CDR3 DNA: TGCAGCGTTGAGAGGGGGACCTATGGCTACACCTTC. Encoded protein: CSVERGTYGYTF.

The chain joins TRBV19 to TRBJ2-2; 9 bases are a match to TRBD1. The CDR3 has 15 residues. Trimming at V came to 2 bases and at J to 3 bases, leaving 1 base not matched to a gene. Per germline, CDR1 LNHDA and CDR2 SQIVND (reference sequence). The DNA of the CDR3 is TGTGCCAGTAGTATAAGACAGGGGGACACCGGGGAGCTGTTTTTT. Its translation is CASSIRQGDTGELFF.

This clone showed up just a few times. The chain combines TRBV4-1 with TRBJ2-1; D might be TRBD1 (6 bases). The CDR3 runs 15 residues. Trimming left V 0 bases short and J 5 bases short, with 11 bases between. In germline, CDR1 is MGHRA, CDR2 YSYEKL. The CDR3 DNA is TGCGCCAGCAGCCAAGAGACAGGATCCCACAATGAGCAGTTCTTC. Protein product: CASSQETGSHNEQFF.

V is TRBV7-9 and J is TRBJ2-4, with D maybe TRBD1 (6 bases). V gave up 1 base and J gave up 0 bases, with 13 bases separating them. CDR3 length equals 17 residues. Per germline, CDR1 SEHNR and CDR2 FQNEAQ (reference sequence). In DNA form, the CDR3 reads TGTGCCAGCAGCTTAGTCCCGGGACATCTAGCCAAAAACATTCAGTACTTC. It yields the protein CASSLVPGHLAKNIQYF.

This clone turned up a few times. This rearrangement joins TRBV11-3 to TRBJ2-2; TRBD1 matches at 8 bases. The CDR3 sequence is 16 residues long. V was clipped by 2 bases and J by 0 bases; unmatched bases: 2. Germline CDR1 reads SGHNT; CDR2 reads YENEEA. CDR3 amino acids: CASSLLTGANTGELFF. The CDR3 nucleotides are TGTGCCAGCAGCTTACTGACAGGGGCGAACACCGGGGAGCTGTTTTTT.

This chain connects TRBV12-5 to TRBJ2-2; TRBD2 might be the D (6 bases). In germline, CDR1 is LGHNT, CDR2 FRNRAP. The CDR3 sequence is 15 residues long. Trimming removed 5 bases from V and 6 bases from J, with 16 bases in between. CDR3: CASGRQTSFAGELFF. CDR3 DNA: TGTGCTAGTGGTCGACAGACTAGTTTCGCCGGGGAGCTGTTTTTT.

The V call is TRBV5-1, the J call TRBJ2-3; TRBD1 agrees at 7 bases. The trim removed 5 bases at V and 2 bases at J, leaving 8 bases unmatched. Per the germline V gene, CDR1 is SGHRS and CDR2 is YFSETQ. CDR3 length: 15 residues. CDR3 sequence (DNA): TGCGCCAGCAGTTCCGGGACAGCCGCCACAGATACGCAGTATTTT. This codes for CASSSGTAATDTQYF.

CDR3 sequence (DNA): TGTGCCAGCAGGGGCATGAGGGGTTACACCGGGGAGCTGTTTTTT. Its translation: CASRGMRGYTGELFF. V gene TRBV7-2 combines with J gene TRBJ2-2, with D perhaps matching TRBD1 or TRBD2 (5 bases each). Germline assignment: CDR1 SGHTA and CDR2 FQGNSA. The CDR3 has 15 residues. The V end lost 6 bases, the J end lost 3 bases, and 14 bases lay between the germline ends.

The chain carries TRBV28 and TRBJ2-3; D not certain. Trimming removed 5 bases at V and 1 base at J, with 7 bases between. Looked up from germline, CDR1 is MDHEN and CDR2 is SYDVKM. CDR3 length: 13 amino acids. DNA of the CDR3: TGTGCCAGCAGTCCCGACCGCACAGATACGCAGTATTTT. Its translation: CASSPDRTDTQYF.

The V gene is TRBV10-3, the J gene TRBJ1-4; D remains ambiguous. Germline-derived CDR1 and CDR2 are ENHRY and SYGVKD. The CDR3 length is 15 residues. V gave up 4 bases and J gave up 0 bases, with 9 bases separating them. The CDR3 loop is CAISVDGATNEKLFF. For the CDR3, the DNA is TGTGCCATCAGTGTGGACGGCGCAACTAATGAAAAACTGTTTTTT.

This clone was observed once. V is TRBV6-6 and J is TRBJ2-7, with unresolved D. V was shortened by 6 bases and J by 3 bases, with 6 bases between the two germline ends. This CDR3 has 11 residues. From germline, CDR1 is MNHNY and CDR2 SVGAGI (reference sequence). The CDR3 spells CASSSLYEQYF. CDR3 in DNA: TGTGCCAGCAGCTCCCTCTACGAGCAGTACTTC.

V and J are TRBV11-2 and TRBJ2-2; D gene ambiguous. Germline CDR1 and CDR2: SGHAT and FQNNGV. Deletions cut 5 bases from V and 6 bases from J, with 13 bases between. This CDR3 has 14 residues. The CDR3: CASSPGLGAGELFF. In nucleotides, the CDR3 is TGTGCCAGCAGCCCCGGGCTGGGTGCCGGGGAGCTGTTTTTT. The variable domain in full, completed from reference TRBV11-2 and TRBJ2-2, reads EAGVAQSPRYKIIEKRQSVAFWCNPISGHATLYWYQQILGQGPKLLIQFQNNGVVDDSQLPKDRFSAERLKGVDSTLKIQPAKLEDSAVYLCASSPGLGAGELFFGEGSRLTVL.

The chain joins TRBV4-1 to TRBJ1-5; weak D call: TRBD1 (6 bases). The CDR3 has 16 residues. The V end was cut by 4 bases, the J end by 1 base, with 14 bases between. Germline CDR1 is MGHRA and CDR2 is YSYEKL. The CDR3, as DNA: TGCGCCAGCAGCCTAGGGGGGACGGGAAGCAATCAGCCCCAGCATTTT. Protein product: CASSLGGTGSNQPQHF.

This rearrangement joins TRBV7-8 to TRBJ2-1; D is unresolved. The V and J ends lost 5 bases and 6 bases respectively, with 8 bases between them. Germline-derived CDR1 and CDR2 are SGHVS and FQNEAQ. This CDR3 region has 12 residues. The CDR3 coding sequence is TGTGCCAGCAGCGCGGCTCCCAATGAGCAGTTCTTC. Its translation is CASSAAPNEQFF.